This entry lists 32 T cell receptor beta chains sequenced from one sample in a study of neurological immune-mediated disorders. One entry per CDR3 protein results from TCRdb running MiXCR on the 5' RACE reads. The table shows roughly 18,000 distinct CDR3 sequences, with approximately 14% occurring only once. Sample: CD4+ T cells from blood. These receptor sequences come from a woman aged 55-70 years with HTLV-1-associated myelopathy (HAM/TSP).

This clonotype was seen at least ten times. The chain's CDR3 is CASSGDGFTTKNIQYF. The CDR3 nucleotides read TGCGCCAGCAGCGGTGATGGGTTTACGACCAAAAACATTCAGTACTTC. The chain combines TRBV4-1 with TRBJ2-4; D remains unclear. The CDR3 sequence is 16 residues long. Trimming removed 5 bases from V and 2 bases from J, with 16 bases in between. CDR1 and CDR2 (germline): MGHRA, YSYEKL.

This clonotype has a count of ten or more. CDR3 residues: CASSPGSVQGVFF. CDR3 DNA: TGTGCCAGCTCACCCGGGTCGGTACAGGGTGTCTTCTTT. The rearrangement joins TRBV18 to TRBJ1-1; maybe TRBD1 (6 bases). V lost 3 bases and J lost 14, with 19 bases in between. The CDR3 covers 13 residues. The germline V gene has CDR1 KGHSH and CDR2 LQKENI.

This clonotype occurred many times. The chain is built from TRBV7-2 and TRBJ2-3; the D is unclear. The germline V gene encodes CDR1 SGHTA and CDR2 FQGNSA. The CDR3 is 14 residues long. The V gene lost 3 bases and the J gene lost 1 base, with 8 bases spanning the gap. CDR3 loop: CASSLTGGTDTQYF. The CDR3 DNA reads TGTGCCAGCAGCTTGACTGGCGGCACAGATACGCAGTATTTT.

This clonotype was recorded many times. V gene TRBV20-1 combines with J gene TRBJ2-7; D remains unclear. The germline V gene encodes CDR1 DFQATT and CDR2 SNEGSKA (reference sequence). This CDR3 contains 11 residues. V shed 1 base and J shed 6 bases, with 7 bases lying between them. CDR3 DNA sequence: TGCAGTGCTAGAGCTAGAGGCGAGCAGTACTTC. Amino acids: CSARARGEQYF.

This clonotype has just a few counts. The J gene is TRBJ2-3, the V gene TRBV1; the D call of TRBD2 is as the table states it, not checked on the DNA. TRBV1 is reported as a pseudogene. CDR3 length: 17 amino acids. For the CDR3, the DNA is TGCACCAGCAGCCAAGATGTAGCGGGAGTCTCTAGGGATACGCAGTATTTT. It is translated as CTSSQDVAGVSRDTQYF.

This clonotype showed up many times. The chain uses TRBV5-1 and TRBJ2-2; D not certain. Trimming shortened V by 0 bases and J by 2 bases, and 2 bases separated the two germline ends. This CDR3 region has 13 residues. CDR1 is SGHRS, CDR2 YFSETQ, per germline. The CDR3 region has the DNA TGCGCCAGCAGCTTGGGCAACACCGGGGAGCTGTTTTTT. Protein sequence: CASSLGNTGELFF.

This chain joins TRBV6-5 and TRBJ1-5; D is ambiguous. This CDR3 is built from 13 residues. Trimming removed 0 bases from V and 2 bases from J, with 2 bases in between. Germline CDR1 and CDR2: MNHEY and SVGAGI. The CDR3 loop is CASSYSRNQPQHF. The CDR3, as DNA: TGTGCCAGCAGTTACTCCCGCAATCAGCCCCAGCATTTT.

This clonotype was recorded at least ten times. This chain links TRBV20-1 with TRBJ1-2, with D possibly being TRBD1 (6 bases). Trimming cost V 6 bases and J 1 base, with 27 bases left between them. Looked up from germline, CDR1 is DFQATT and CDR2 is SNEGSKA (reference sequence). This CDR3 spans 18 amino acids. The chain's CDR3 is CSAVFQGAGENYNYGYTF. The CDR3 DNA reads TGCAGTGCCGTATTCCAAGGGGCAGGGGAGAACTATAACTATGGCTACACCTTC.

This clonotype appeared many times. This sequence joins TRBV20-1 and TRBJ2-3, with D perhaps being TRBD1 or TRBD2 (5 bases each). The CDR3 extends over 14 amino acids. Germline lookup yields CDR1 DFQATT and CDR2 SNEGSKA (reference sequence). Trimming removed 2 bases from V and 6 bases from J, with 15 bases in between. CDR3 loop: CSARRDASADTQYF. For the CDR3, the DNA is TGCAGTGCTAGACGGGACGCCTCCGCGGATACGCAGTATTTT.

In this sample, this clonotype turned up many times. The genes are TRBV5-1 and TRBJ2-1; 9 bases are a match to TRBD2. Germline V gene lookup returns CDR1 SGHRS and CDR2 YFSETQ. With V trimmed by 4 bases and J by 8 bases, 10 bases remained unmatched. The CDR3 is made up of 15 amino acids. CDR3 residues: CASSPRGGGAYEQFF. The CDR3 DNA sequence: TGCGCCAGCAGCCCCCGGGGCGGGGGGGCCTATGAGCAGTTCTTC.

This clonotype was detected many times. CDR3 residues: CASSVGGGPADTQYF. The CDR3 nucleotides read TGTGCCAGCAGCGTAGGCGGGGGGCCCGCAGATACGCAGTATTTT. The chain combines TRBV9 with TRBJ2-3, with 8 positions matching TRBD2. V trimming: 0 bases; J trimming: 4 bases; junction bases outside the gene matches: 4. The CDR3 contains 15 residues. Germline lookup yields CDR1 SGDLS and CDR2 YYNGEE.

This clonotype has ten or more counts. The chain couples TRBV5-1 to TRBJ2-1; perhaps TRBD1 as D (5 bases). V lost 0 bases and J 5 bases, leaving 12 bases between the germline ends. Germline V CDR1 and CDR2: SGHRS, YFSETQ. The CDR3 length is 15 residues. The DNA of the CDR3 is TGCGCCAGCAGCTTGGGGCAGGGCGATAACAATGAGCAGTTCTTC. Protein: CASSLGQGDNNEQFF. The variable domain in full, completed from reference TRBV5-1 and TRBJ2-1, reads KAGVTQTPRYLIKTRGQQVTLSCSPISGHRSVSWYQQTPGQGLQFLFEYFSETQRNKGNFPGRFSGRQFSNSRSEMNVSTLELGDSALYLCASSLGQGDNNEQFFGPGTRLTVL.

To note about this clonotype: This sequence may be a read error, since a much larger clone differs from it by one base. The V gene is TRBV19, the J gene TRBJ2-2; TRBD1 matches 7 bases. Germline assignment: CDR1 LNHDA and CDR2 SQIVND (reference sequence). The CDR3 totals 13 residues. Here the CDR3 reads CASSDRATWELFF. The CDR3 DNA follows: TGTGCCAGTAGTGACAGGGCCACCTGGGAGCTGTTTTTT.

This clonotype showed up many times. V is TRBV11-2 and J is TRBJ2-3; the D is unclear. Per germline, CDR1 SGHAT and CDR2 FQNNGV. This CDR3 has 13 amino acids. Trimming took off 1 base at V and 6 bases at J, with 8 bases between the two ends. The CDR3: CASSLVGVDTQYF. The CDR3 nucleotides read TGTGCCAGCAGCTTAGTTGGCGTTGATACGCAGTATTTT.

Notes on this clonotype: A much bigger clone sits one base away, suggesting this may be a read error. This chain connects TRBV5-1 to TRBJ2-3; D remains unclear. This CDR3 contains 14 residues. Germline V gene sequence: CDR1 SGHRS, CDR2 YFSETQ. The V gene lost 2 bases and the J gene lost 2 bases, with 9 bases spanning the gap. The CDR3, as DNA: TGCGCCAGCAGCTTCGGTGATCACACAGATACGCAGTATTTT. Translated, it gives CASSFGDHTDTQYF.

The J gene is TRBJ1-2, the V gene TRBV30; a possible D gene is TRBD1 (6 bases). Germline V CDR1 and CDR2: GTSNPN, SVGIG (reference sequence). V dropped 3 bases and J dropped 6 bases, with 8 bases sitting between them. The length of the CDR3 is 11 residues. CDR3 loop: CAWSGGHGYTF. CDR3 bases: TGTGCCTGGAGCGGGGGCCATGGCTACACCTTC.

This rearrangement joins TRBV5-1 to TRBJ2-7; 10 positions match TRBD1. Germline V gene lookup returns CDR1 SGHRS and CDR2 YFSETQ. The CDR3 covers 17 residues. Trimming removed 7 bases from V and 2 bases from J; junction bases left unmatched: 15. The CDR3 bases are TGCGCCAGCCGACGACAGGGGGCTGGACGGGAAGCCTACGAGCAGTACTTC. Translation gives CASRRQGAGREAYEQYF.

This clonotype was seen many times. V gene TRBV14 combines with J gene TRBJ1-2; D is unclear. Trimming stripped 2 bases from V and 14 bases from J, with 9 bases between. Germline V gene sequence: CDR1 SGHDN, CDR2 FVKESK. This CDR3 contains 10 residues. In DNA form, the CDR3 reads TGTGCCAGCAGCCAACCTCTTAAGACCTTC. It codes for CASSQPLKTF.

This clonotype was found many times. The chain is built from TRBV5-6 and TRBJ2-1, with D possibly being TRBD2 (7 bases). Per germline, CDR1 SGHDT and CDR2 YYEEEE. This CDR3 has 15 residues. Trimming removed 2 bases from V and 7 bases from J, with 16 bases in between. The CDR3 DNA sequence: TGTGCCAGCAGCTTTGGGGGGGCGTTGGATAATGAGCAGTTCTTC. It yields the protein CASSFGGALDNEQFF.

This clonotype was picked up many times. This chain connects TRBV20-1 to TRBJ2-7; 7 bases fit TRBD2. The V and J ends lost 6 bases and 2 bases, in that order; junction bases with no gene match: 7. Germline V gives CDR1 DFQATT, CDR2 SNEGSKA (reference sequence). The CDR3 is 13 residues long. CDR3 sequence: CSAWGLAAYEQYF. CDR3 sequence (DNA): TGCAGTGCATGGGGTCTAGCGGCCTACGAGCAGTACTTC.

This clonotype was counted at least ten times. V usage is TRBV4-3 and J usage is TRBJ2-1, with 11 bases aligning to TRBD1. V lost 1 base to trimming and J lost 0 bases; unmatched junction nucleotides: 20. In germline, CDR1 is LGHNA, CDR2 YSLEER. CDR3 length: 23 residues. The CDR3 DNA reads as TGCGCCAGCAGCCAAGCCCGGACAGGGGGCGATCTCTCTAGCGGGTTCTCCTACAATGAGCAGTTCTTC. This gives the protein CASSQARTGGDLSSGFSYNEQFF.

This clonotype was observed many times. The chain couples TRBV10-3 to TRBJ1-6, with TRBD1 matching 8 bases. With 11 bases clipped from V and 7 bases from J, the junction kept 7 bases outside the gene matches. This CDR3 is 13 amino acids long. Germline V gene lookup returns CDR1 ENHRY and CDR2 SYGVKD. The CDR3 bases are TGTGCCGTAAGACAGGGGTGGAATTCACCCCTCCACTTT. Residues: CAVRQGWNSPLHF.

There are many counts of this clonotype. V and J are TRBV20-1 and TRBJ1-2; no clear D gene. CDR3 length: 14 amino acids. V lost 5 bases and J lost 3, with 16 bases in between. The germline CDR1 and CDR2 sequences are DFQATT and SNEGSKA (reference sequence). This CDR3 reads CSAQSDRSYYGYTF. DNA of the CDR3: TGCAGTGCTCAGAGTGATAGGAGCTACTATGGCTACACCTTC.

At least ten counts were recorded for this clonotype. The chain recombines TRBV20-1 with TRBJ1-2; a possible D gene is TRBD1 (6 bases). Trimming removed 6 bases from V and 1 base from J, with 12 bases in between. This CDR3 region has 13 residues. Germline V gene lookup returns CDR1 DFQATT and CDR2 SNEGSKA (reference sequence). The DNA for the CDR3 is TGCAGTGCCCACATACAGGGTAACTATGGCTACACCTTC. The encoded protein is CSAHIQGNYGYTF.

This clonotype came up many times. CDR3 sequence reads: CASSLGQGRSYEQYF. The DNA for the CDR3 is TGTGCCAGCAGTTTAGGGCAGGGTCGGTCCTACGAGCAGTACTTC. V usage is TRBV27 and J usage is TRBJ2-7, with a tentative D call TRBD1 (5 bases). Germline assignment: CDR1 MNHEY and CDR2 SMNVEV (reference sequence). Trimming removed 2 bases at V and 1 base at J, with 12 bases between. This CDR3 comprises 15 residues.

There are many counts of this clonotype. V and J are TRBV20-1 and TRBJ2-3, with TRBD2 matching 12 bases. CDR3 length equals 15 residues. The germline gives CDR1 DFQATT, CDR2 SNEGSKA (reference sequence). V lost 3 bases to trimming and J lost 4 bases; unmatched junction nucleotides: 5. The CDR3 spells CSASSSGGASDTQYF. In nucleotides, the CDR3 is TGCAGTGCTAGTTCTAGCGGGGGGGCTTCAGATACGCAGTATTTT.

This clonotype was detected many times. The chain recombines TRBV5-1 with TRBJ1-3; 7 bases are shared with TRBD1. The J segment lost 7 bases and the V segment lost 2 bases, leaving 6 bases of the junction unmatched. The CDR3 runs to 14 residues. Germline loops: CDR1 SGHRS, CDR2 YFSETQ. The CDR3: CASSFGGTANTIYF. The CDR3 bases are TGCGCCAGCAGCTTTGGGGGGACAGCGAACACCATATATTTT.

This clonotype was seen repeatedly, ten times or more. The chain is built from TRBV10-2 and TRBJ2-5; D unresolved. Germline CDR1 reads WSHSY; CDR2 reads SAAADI. The ends were cut back, 3 bases at V and 7 bases at J, with 12 bases in the middle. CDR3 length equals 13 residues. The CDR3 protein is CASSDPNLGTQYF. The CDR3 nucleotides read TGCGCCAGCAGTGACCCTAACTTGGGGACCCAGTACTTC.

Many counts were recorded for this clonotype. The DNA for the CDR3 is TGTGCCAGCAGCCGCGGGACTAGCGGGAGGGAGTTCATCTACGAGCAGTACTTC. It is translated as CASSRGTSGREFIYEQYF. V usage is TRBV7-8 and J usage is TRBJ2-7, with 16 bases identical to TRBD2. The CDR3 sequence is 18 residues long. V shed 5 bases, J shed 3 bases, and the junction held 10 bases outside the gene matches. Germline V gene lookup returns CDR1 SGHVS and CDR2 FQNEAQ.

This clonotype was found many times. This chain joins TRBV7-9 and TRBJ1-3; a possible D gene is TRBD1 (6 bases). The CDR3 spans 15 residues. Trimming removed 5 bases at V and 0 bases at J, with 11 bases between. Germline values: CDR1 SEHNR, CDR2 FQNEAQ (reference sequence). In DNA form, the CDR3 reads TGTGCCAGCAGCCTGGGACATAGCTCTGGAAACACCATATATTTT. This gives the protein CASSLGHSSGNTIYF.

This clonotype was seen ten or more times. The gene calls are TRBV7-8 and TRBJ2-1; a possible D gene is TRBD2 (7 bases). Trimming pared 3 bases from V and 7 bases from J, leaving 16 bases between. The CDR3 sequence is 15 residues long. Germline V CDR1 and CDR2: SGHVS, FQNEAQ. In nucleotides, the CDR3 is TGTGCCAGCAGCTTTTGGGGGGGCCAAAGGAATGAGCAGTTCTTC. This gives the protein CASSFWGGQRNEQFF.

The table lists this clonotype with many counts. The CDR3 here is CAISEGAGSGNTIYF. CDR3 sequence (DNA): TGTGCCATCAGTGAAGGGGCTGGCTCTGGAAACACCATATATTTT. The chain employs TRBV10-3 and TRBJ1-3, with D perhaps TRBD1 (5 bases). V lost 3 bases and J 0 bases, leaving 9 bases between the germline ends. Germline V CDR1 and CDR2: ENHRY, SYGVKD. The CDR3 spans 15 residues.